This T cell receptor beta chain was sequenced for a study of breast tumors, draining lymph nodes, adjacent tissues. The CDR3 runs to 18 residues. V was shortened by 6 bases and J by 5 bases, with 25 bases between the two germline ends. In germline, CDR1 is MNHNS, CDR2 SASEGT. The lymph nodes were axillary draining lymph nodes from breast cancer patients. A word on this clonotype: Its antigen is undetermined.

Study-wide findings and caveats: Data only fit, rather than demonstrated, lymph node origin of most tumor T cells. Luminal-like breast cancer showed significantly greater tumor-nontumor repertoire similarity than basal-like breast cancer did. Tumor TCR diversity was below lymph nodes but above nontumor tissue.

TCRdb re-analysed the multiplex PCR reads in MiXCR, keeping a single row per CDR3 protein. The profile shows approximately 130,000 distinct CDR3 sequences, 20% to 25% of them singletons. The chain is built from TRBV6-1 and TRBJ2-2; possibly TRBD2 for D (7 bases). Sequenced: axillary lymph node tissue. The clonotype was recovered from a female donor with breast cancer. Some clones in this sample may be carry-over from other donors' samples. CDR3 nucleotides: TGTGCCAGCAGGAGACCGGGACGGGGGGCGCCGGGGACCGGGGAGCTGTTTTTT. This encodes CASRRPGRGAPGTGELFF.